The 9 T cell receptor beta chains given below trace back to one sample, sequenced in a study of T-cell memory formation after mild COVID-19 (dated by TCRdb to the early 2020s). The library relied on 5' RACE. The sample was run on an Illumina NovaSeq 6000. The public sequencing data were trimmed at Q25 with fastp and processed into clonotypes with MiXCR by TCRdb, which kept only in-frame beta chains. Each CDR3 protein appears once, grouped with its most common genes and DNA. A total of roughly 150,000 distinct CDR3 sequences appear in this sample, around 15% of them only once. The biggest ten clones account for roughly 14% of the sample. Material: PBMCs or a T cell subset sorted from them (not recorded which). The receptors derive from an adult woman who had mild COVID-19 (a few samples of this study predate the infection). The sample titles of this study are shuffled in the database, so cell type and time point are left out; the donor was told from shared clones.

This clonotype was detected ten times or more. V usage is TRBV7-2 and J usage is TRBJ2-3, with 10 bases aligning to TRBD2. This CDR3 is built from 16 residues. J lost 2 bases, V lost 4 bases, and 6 bases had no gene match. Germline V gene lookup returns CDR1 SGHTA and CDR2 FQGNSA. This chain's CDR3 is CASSSRLAGHTDTQYF. In DNA form, the CDR3 reads TGTGCCAGCAGCTCACGACTAGCGGGTCACACAGATACGCAGTATTTT. The full variable domain, completed using reference TRBV7-2 and TRBJ2-3, is GAGVSQSPSNKVTEKGKDVELRCDPISGHTALYWYRQSLGQGLEFLIYFQGNSAPDKSGLPSDRFSAERTGGSVSTLTIQRTQQEDSAVYLCASSSRLAGHTDTQYFGPGTRLTVL.

This clonotype was counted between two and nine times. The chain links TRBV28 to TRBJ1-2; 9 bases agree with TRBD1. In germline, CDR1 is MDHEN, CDR2 SYDVKM. With 5 bases clipped from V and 8 bases from J, the junction kept 12 bases outside the gene matches. CDR3 size: 15 residues. In DNA form, the CDR3 reads TGTGCCAGCAGTCTCGAACAGGGGGCGCATACGGGCTACACCTTC. Encoded protein: CASSLEQGAHTGYTF.

This clonotype was found many times. This CDR3 is CATSRDPYRADYGYTF. The DNA of the CDR3 is TGTGCCACCAGCAGAGATCCCTACAGGGCAGACTATGGCTACACCTTC. The gene calls are TRBV15 and TRBJ1-2, with D possibly matching TRBD1 (6 bases). The V and J ends lost 0 bases and 3 bases respectively, with 14 bases between them. This CDR3 has 16 amino acids. Germline V CDR1 and CDR2: LNHNV, YYDKDF (reference sequence).

This clonotype has just a few counts. V and J are TRBV4-3 and TRBJ2-7; D is unclear. Germline loops: CDR1 LGHNA, CDR2 YSLEER. The CDR3 is 16 amino acids. Trimming removed 0 bases at V and 0 bases at J, with 12 bases between. The CDR3 nucleotides are TGCGCCAGCAGCCAAGAGGATTCCCCAGGCTCCTACGAGCAGTACTTC. Translated, it gives CASSQEDSPGSYEQYF.

This chain links TRBV5-4 with TRBJ1-2, with TRBD1 as a possible D gene (6 bases). Deletions cut 2 bases from V and 4 bases from J, with 21 bases between. Germline V gives CDR1 SGHNT, CDR2 YYREEE (reference sequence). The CDR3 is made up of 17 amino acids. In DNA, the CDR3 is TGTGCCAGCAGCTTTCCCCGGGGTCAGGGGCCATCCTATGGCTACACCTTC. Translation gives CASSFPRGQGPSYGYTF.

The chain joins TRBV7-9 to TRBJ1-2; perhaps TRBD1 as D (6 bases). Trimming removed 1 base from V and 7 bases from J, with 16 bases in between. This CDR3 has 15 residues. The germline CDR1 and CDR2 sequences are SEHNR and FQNEAQ (reference sequence). The CDR3 DNA sequence: TGTGCCAGCAGCTTAGAGGGCAGGGGAATCAGTGGCTACACCTTC. This translates into CASSLEGRGISGYTF. The whole variable domain, filled in from reference TRBV7-9 and TRBJ1-2, reads DTGVSQNPRHKITKRGQNVTFRCDPISEHNRLYWYRQTLGQGPEFLTYFQNEAQLEKSRLLSDRFSAERPKGSFSTLEIQRTEQGDSAMYLCASSLEGRGISGYTFGSGTRLTVV.

The chain carries TRBV5-1 and TRBJ2-5; possible D gene TRBD1, 5 bases. CDR1 SGHRS and CDR2 YFSETQ come from the germline V gene. Trimming removed 4 bases from V and 0 bases from J, with 16 bases in between. This CDR3 is 16 amino acids long. CDR3 in amino acids: CASSPDMLRYQETQYF. Here the CDR3 DNA reads TGCGCCAGCAGCCCGGACATGCTTCGGTACCAAGAGACCCAGTACTTC.

The chain combines TRBV2 with TRBJ2-2; weak D call: TRBD1 (5 bases). There are 15 residues in the CDR3. Germline CDR1 is SNHLY and CDR2 is FYNNEI. The V end was cut by 5 bases, the J end by 2 bases, with 12 bases between. CDR3 in amino acids: CASSLKGVNTGELFF. Written as DNA, the CDR3 is TGTGCCAGCAGTCTAAAAGGGGTAAACACCGGGGAGCTGTTTTTT.

The chain joins TRBV12-3 or TRBV12-4 to TRBJ2-7, with 7 bases matching TRBD1. Unmatched junction bases numbered 9, after V lost 6 bases and J lost 7 bases. The CDR3 has 13 amino acids. CDR3 bases: TGTGCCAGCAGGGACGAGGGGGCGAGGGAGCAGTACTTC. This sequence encodes CASRDEGAREQYF.